This TCR beta chain came from a study of cytomegalovirus exposure and HLA in healthy donors. The study ran its PCR with 60 Vbeta and 13 Jbeta primers. Here immunoSEQ multiplex PCR was the method, and the copy in TCRdb shows in-frame clones only, minus some. The sample has tens of thousands of clones, 60% to 85% seen once. This CDR3 comprises 11 residues. Trimming took 4 bases from V and 10 from J, leaving 7 bases between them. Germline assignment: CDR1 LNHDA and CDR2 SQIVND (reference sequence). Study results and caveats: DRB1 had the most TCR associations and HLA-C the fewest, a later analysis found, with rates varying by HLA locus. Specific recognition of CMV antigens was confirmed in vitro for three chains (all CMV-associated).

Remarks on this clone: Antigen unknown.

The chain combines TRBV19 with TRBJ1-4; no clear D gene. The clonotype originates from a male donor in good health and CMV-seropositive. The sample taken for sequencing was PBMCs. The CDR3 protein is CASSTAGKLFF. The CDR3 DNA reads as TGTGCCAGTAGTACCGCAGGAAAACTGTTTTTT.